A single sample is the source of the 14 T cell receptor beta chains below, sequenced in a study of siplizumab effects on memory and regulatory T cells. Assay used: immunoSEQ multiplex PCR; TCRdb lists only in-frame clones, some missing. This repertoire shows under 85,000 clones, around nine tenths found once; its top ten account for over 1.5%. Material for sequencing was Tregs sorted from blood. These receptors all stem from a human donor in good health.

This chain links TRBV19 with TRBJ2-7; 10 bases map to TRBD2. Germline CDR1 LNHDA, CDR2 SQIVND (reference sequence). This CDR3 contains 15 residues. The V and J ends lost 7 bases and 3 bases, in that order; junction bases with no gene match: 9. The CDR3 loop reads CASKKREGQFYEQYF. The CDR3 nucleotides read TGTGCCAGTAAAAAGCGGGAGGGCCAGTTCTACGAGCAGTACTTC. The complete variable domain, with remaining parts taken from reference TRBV19 and TRBJ2-7, reads DGGITQSPKYLFRKEGQNVTLSCEQNLNHDAMYWYRQDPGQGLRLIYYSQIVNDFQKGDIAEGYSVSREKKESFPLTVTSAQKNPTAFYLCASKKREGQFYEQYFGPGTRLTVT.

This chain connects TRBV2 to TRBJ1-1; D possibly corresponds to TRBD1 (6 bases). CDR3 length: 13 amino acids. Trimming cost V 7 bases and J 1 base, with 10 bases left between them. Germline lookup yields CDR1 SNHLY and CDR2 FYNNEI. CDR3 nucleotides: TGTGCCAGCACGGGACAAGCGAACACTGAAGCTTTCTTT. It is translated as CASTGQANTEAFF. Based on the CDR3 plus reference TRBV2 and TRBJ1-1, the full variable domain is EPEVTQTPSHQVTQMGQEVILRCVPISNHLYFYWYRQILGQKVEFLVSFYNNEISEKSEIFDDQFSVERPDGSNFTLKIRSTKLEDSAMYFCASTGQANTEAFFGQGTRLTVV.

V and J are TRBV30 and TRBJ2-5, with D hard to call. Trimming removed 0 bases from V and 6 bases from J, with 8 bases in between. Germline assignment: CDR1 GTSNPN and CDR2 SVGIG (reference sequence). This CDR3 comprises 12 residues. In DNA form, the CDR3 reads TGTGCCTGGAGTGTACTCCGACAGACCCAGTACTTC. It codes for CAWSVLRQTQYF. Looking up the rest from reference TRBV30 and TRBJ2-5 gives the full variable domain: SQTIHQWPATLVQPVGSPLSLECTVEGTSNPNLYWYRQAAGRGLQLLFYSVGIGQISSEVPQNLSASRPQDRQFILSSKKLLLSDSGFYLCAWSVLRQTQYFGPGTRLLVL.

The V and J genes are TRBV28 and TRBJ1-2; TRBD1 is a possible D gene (6 bases). Germline lookup yields CDR1 MDHEN and CDR2 SYDVKM. V was clipped by 4 bases and J by 11 bases, with 26 bases between them. The CDR3 is 16 residues long. In DNA, the CDR3 is TGTGCCAGCAGTTCAACAGGGACCTATCCCCTTGGTCGATACACCTTC. Translated: CASSSTGTYPLGRYTF.

This clone was counted a single time. This rearrangement joins TRBV30 to TRBJ2-7; D may be TRBD1 (6 bases). The CDR3 has 12 amino acids. Germline V gene lookup returns CDR1 GTSNPN and CDR2 SVGIG (reference sequence). V was cut by 2 bases and J by 10 bases, with 15 bases left in between. CDR3 loop: CAWSPRGREQYF. In DNA, the CDR3 is TGTGCCTGGAGTCCCAGGGGAAGGGAACAGTACTTC.

The count of this clone is one. The chain employs TRBV30 and TRBJ2-7, with TRBD1 as a possible D gene (6 bases). The V gene lost 1 base and the J gene lost 7 bases, with 17 bases spanning the gap. Germline V CDR1 and CDR2: GTSNPN, SVGIG (reference sequence). This CDR3 region has 14 residues. This CDR3 reads CAWSARTALREQYF. The CDR3 DNA follows: TGTGCCTGGAGTGCCCGGACAGCACTACGGGAGCAGTACTTC.

This sequence joins TRBV27 and TRBJ1-4, with D possibly being TRBD1 (5 bases). The germline CDR1 and CDR2 sequences are MNHEY and SMNVEV (reference sequence). Trimming took off 2 bases at V and 8 bases at J, with 15 bases between the two ends. CDR3 size: 15 residues. CDR3 DNA: TGTGCCAGCAGTTTAATCGGTACCTGGGACGAAAAACTGTTTTTT. This encodes CASSLIGTWDEKLFF.

The rearrangement joins TRBV19 to TRBJ1-3; tentative D call: TRBD1 (5 bases). V shed 5 bases and J shed 3 bases, with 17 bases lying between them. The CDR3 has 16 amino acids. CDR1 is LNHDA, CDR2 SQIVND, per germline (reference sequence). DNA of the CDR3: TGTGCCAGTAGTGGTGCGACAGCGAAATTTGGAAACACCATATATTTT. This encodes CASSGATAKFGNTIYF.

The chain couples TRBV5-4 to TRBJ2-7, with 11 bases matching TRBD2. The germline V gene encodes CDR1 SGHNT and CDR2 YYREEE (reference sequence). There are 14 residues in the CDR3. Trimming took 5 bases from V and 5 from J; bases not matched to a gene: 6. CDR3 residues: CASRRTSGSDEQYF. The DNA of the CDR3 is TGTGCCAGCAGAAGAACTAGCGGGAGTGACGAGCAGTACTTC. The whole variable domain, filled in from reference TRBV5-4 and TRBJ2-7, reads ETGVTQSPTHLIKTRGQQVTLRCSSQSGHNTVSWYQQALGQGPQFIFQYYREEENGRGNFPPRFSGLQFPNYSSELNVNALELDDSALYLCASRRTSGSDEQYFGPGTRLTVT.

The chain recombines TRBV9 with TRBJ2-2; 9 bases agree with TRBD2. Losses at the gene ends were 4 bases for V and 7 bases for J; bases not matched to a gene: 8. Germline assignment: CDR1 SGDLS and CDR2 YYNGEE. The CDR3 is 15 residues long. The DNA of the CDR3 is TGTGCCAGCAGCACCATAGCGGGAGCGAGCGGGGAGCTGTTTTTT. Encoded protein: CASSTIAGASGELFF.

In its sample, this clone was seen once. V is TRBV14 and J is TRBJ1-3, with 7 positions matching TRBD1. The CDR3 is made up of 17 amino acids. The germline V gene encodes CDR1 SGHDN and CDR2 FVKESK. J lost 0 bases, V lost 1 base, and 6 bases had no gene match. CDR3 in DNA: TGTGCCAGCAGCCAAGTTGGAGGGGGCGCCTCTGGAAACACCATATATTTT. It is translated as CASSQVGGGASGNTIYF.

The rearrangement uses TRBV7-3 and TRBJ2-1, with 7 bases aligning to TRBD1. Germline CDR1 is SGHTA and CDR2 is FQGTGA. The V and J ends lost 5 bases and 5 bases, in that order; junction bases with no gene match: 6. The CDR3 is made up of 14 amino acids. This CDR3 reads CASSGDRDNNEQFF. CDR3 bases: TGTGCCAGCAGCGGTGACAGGGACAACAATGAGCAGTTCTTC.

The chain's CDR3 is CASSYPSGSTDTQYF. The CDR3 bases are TGCGCCAGCAGCTACCCTAGCGGGAGCACAGATACGCAGTATTTT. The chain couples TRBV5-1 to TRBJ2-3; TRBD2 matches at 8 bases. CDR3 size: 15 residues. Germline loops: CDR1 SGHRS, CDR2 YFSETQ. The junction had 3 bases not matched to a gene; V was cut back by 3 bases and J by 0 bases.

This chain connects TRBV18 to TRBJ2-7; TRBD2 agrees at 12 bases. Germline-derived CDR1 and CDR2 are KGHSH and LQKENI. The CDR3 length is 17 residues. J was trimmed by 5 bases and V by 1 base; bases with no gene match: 9. CDR3 in DNA: TGTGCCAGCTCACCACGGCGGCTAGCGGGAGGGGGCCACGAGCAGTACTTC. It yields the protein CASSPRRLAGGGHEQYF.